The clone carrying this TCR beta chain was seen a single time. Its target is not known. Trimming left V 3 bases short and J 10 bases short, with 12 bases between. CDR3 size: 13 residues. This sample was included in a study of T cell responses to AZD1222 COVID-19 vaccine. Study results and limitations: Reportedly, close to half of spike-specific TCRs are directed against unmutated variant regions. It should be noted that donors were predominantly white British and more often female, and clonal diversity was possibly underestimated. Only 5 to 7 individuals given AZD1222 were seropositive at baseline. The study sampled repertoires only after the peak T cell response.

Only in-frame clones appear in the TCRdb table, and some are missing; sequencing was by immunoSEQ multiplex PCR. The sample consists of more than 65,000 clones, over 80% of them appearing once. The source is an adult who received the AZD1222 COVID-19 vaccine. This chain joins TRBV12-3 or TRBV12-4 and TRBJ1-4, with a weak D call TRBD1 (5 bases). The sample in question was peripheral blood, obtained 28 days after the second AZD1222 dose. DNA for the CDR3: TGTGCCAGCAGTTTGCAGGGTGTGGCAAAACTGTTTTTT. This gives the protein CASSLQGVAKLFF.